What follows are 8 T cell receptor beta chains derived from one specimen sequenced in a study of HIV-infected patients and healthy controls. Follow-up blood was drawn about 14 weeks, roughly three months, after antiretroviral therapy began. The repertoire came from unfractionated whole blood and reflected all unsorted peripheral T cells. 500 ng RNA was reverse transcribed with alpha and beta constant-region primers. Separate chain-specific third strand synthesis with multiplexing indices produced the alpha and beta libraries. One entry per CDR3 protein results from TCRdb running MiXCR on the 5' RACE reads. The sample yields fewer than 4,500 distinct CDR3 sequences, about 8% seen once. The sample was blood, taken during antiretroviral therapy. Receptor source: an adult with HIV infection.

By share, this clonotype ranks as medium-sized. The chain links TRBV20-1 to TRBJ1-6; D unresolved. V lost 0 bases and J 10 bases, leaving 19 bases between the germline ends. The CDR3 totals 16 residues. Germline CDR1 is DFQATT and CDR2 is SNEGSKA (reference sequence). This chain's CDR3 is CSARDGRLGFESPLHF. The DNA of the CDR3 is TGCAGTGCTAGAGACGGGCGGCTGGGGTTCGAATCACCCCTCCACTTT.

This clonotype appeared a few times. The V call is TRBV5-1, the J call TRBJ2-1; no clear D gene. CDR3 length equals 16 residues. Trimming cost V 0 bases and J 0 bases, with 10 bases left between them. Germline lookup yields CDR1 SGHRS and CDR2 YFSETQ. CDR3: CASSLGRRSSYNEQFF. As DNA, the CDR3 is TGCGCCAGCAGCTTGGGCCGGCGGAGCTCCTACAATGAGCAGTTCTTC. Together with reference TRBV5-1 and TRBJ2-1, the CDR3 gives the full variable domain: KAGVTQTPRYLIKTRGQQVTLSCSPISGHRSVSWYQQTPGQGLQFLFEYFSETQRNKGNFPGRFSGRQFSNSRSEMNVSTLELGDSALYLCASSLGRRSSYNEQFFGPGTRLTVL.

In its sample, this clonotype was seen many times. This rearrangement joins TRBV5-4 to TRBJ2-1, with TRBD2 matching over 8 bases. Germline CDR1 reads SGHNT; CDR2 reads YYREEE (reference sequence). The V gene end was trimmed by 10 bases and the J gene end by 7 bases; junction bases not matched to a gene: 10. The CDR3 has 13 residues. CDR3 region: CAVAGGRGNEQFF. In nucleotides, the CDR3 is TGTGCCGTGGCGGGGGGAAGGGGAAATGAGCAGTTCTTC. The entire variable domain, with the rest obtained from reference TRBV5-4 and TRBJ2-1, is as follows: ETGVTQSPTHLIKTRGQQVTLRCSSQSGHNTVSWYQQALGQGPQFIFQYYREEENGRGNFPPRFSGLQFPNYSSELNVNALELDDSALYLCAVAGGRGNEQFFGPGTRLTVL.

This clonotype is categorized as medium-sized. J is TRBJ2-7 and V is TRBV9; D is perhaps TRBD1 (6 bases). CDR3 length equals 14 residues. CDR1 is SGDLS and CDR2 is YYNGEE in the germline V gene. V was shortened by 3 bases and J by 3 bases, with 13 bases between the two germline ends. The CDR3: CASSARDTGYEQYF. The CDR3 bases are TGTGCCAGCAGCGCCCGGGACACCGGCTACGAGCAGTACTTC.

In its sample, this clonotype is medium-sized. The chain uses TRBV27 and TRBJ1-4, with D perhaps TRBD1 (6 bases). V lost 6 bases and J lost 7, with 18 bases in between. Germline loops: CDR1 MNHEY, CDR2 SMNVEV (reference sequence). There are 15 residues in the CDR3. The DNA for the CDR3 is TGTGCCAGCAGCGGGGGGCGAAGGTTGAGTGAAAAACTGTTTTTT. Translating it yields CASSGGRRLSEKLFF.

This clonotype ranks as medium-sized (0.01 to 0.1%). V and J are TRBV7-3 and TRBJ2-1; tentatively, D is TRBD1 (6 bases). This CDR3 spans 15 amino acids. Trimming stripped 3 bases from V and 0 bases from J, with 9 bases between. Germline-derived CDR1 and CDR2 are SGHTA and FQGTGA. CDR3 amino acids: CASSLGASSYNEQFF. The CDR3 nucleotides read TGTGCCAGCAGCTTGGGGGCGAGCTCCTACAATGAGCAGTTCTTC.

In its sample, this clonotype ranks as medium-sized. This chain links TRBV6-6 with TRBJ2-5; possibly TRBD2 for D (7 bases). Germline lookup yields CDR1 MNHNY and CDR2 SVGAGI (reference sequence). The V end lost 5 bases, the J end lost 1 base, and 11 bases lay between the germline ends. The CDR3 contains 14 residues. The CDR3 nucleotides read TGTGCCAGCAGTGCGGGGGCCCCCCAAGAGACCCAGTACTTC. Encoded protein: CASSAGAPQETQYF.

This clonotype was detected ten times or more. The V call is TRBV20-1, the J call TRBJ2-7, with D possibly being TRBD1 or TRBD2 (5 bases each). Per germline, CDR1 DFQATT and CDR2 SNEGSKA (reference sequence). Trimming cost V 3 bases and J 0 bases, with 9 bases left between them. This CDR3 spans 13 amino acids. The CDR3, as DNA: TGCAGTGCTAGGGACACTAGCTCCTACGAGCAGTACGTC. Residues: CSARDTSSYEQYV.